Listed below are T cell receptor beta chains from one sample, sequenced in a study of cytomegalovirus exposure and HLA in healthy donors. Clones were sequenced by immunoSEQ multiplex PCR, and TCRdb holds only the in-frame ones, with some missing. Of tens of thousands of clones in the sample, 65% to 85% were seen once. Sample: PBMCs. All receptors come from a woman under 40 in good health and CMV-seronegative. Each CDR3 is given with its conserved first and last residue. A D gene is named only where the DNA matches it firmly. Clone size, where shown, is once, few, many, or a class for clones that have expanded.

D	size	J	V	DNA	CDR3
TRBD2	NA	TRBJ2-1	TRBV5-1	TGCGCCAGCAGGCTAGCGGGGGGGTTAAGTGAGCAGTTCTTC	CASRLAGGLSEQFF
TRBD1	NA	TRBJ1-1	TRBV18	TGTGCCAGCTCACGGCTGGACAGGGGGGAGAACACTGAAGCTTTCTTT	CASSRLDRGENTEAFF
NA	once	TRBJ2-6	TRBV10-3	TGTGCCATCAGTCCCAGTGTGTCTGGGGCCAACGTCCTGACTTTC	CAISPSVSGANVLTF
NA	NA	TRBJ1-1	TRBV18	TGTGCCAGCTCACCATCCCAACAGGGTCCCACTGAAGCTTTCTTT	CASSPSQQGPTEAFF
NA	NA	TRBJ2-7	TRBV4-1	TGCGCCAGCAGCCACCAGACCGTGCAGGGGTCCTCCGAGCAGTACTTC	CASSHQTVQGSSEQYF
NA	NA	TRBJ1-1	TRBV30	TGTGCCTGGAGTGTGGGGGGGGGAATGAACACTGAAGCTTTCTTT	CAWSVGGGMNTEAFF
NA	few	TRBJ1-2	TRBV2	TGTGCCAGCAGTGTCAGGGGAGGGTATGGCTACACCTTC	CASSVRGGYGYTF
NA	NA	TRBJ1-2	TRBV28	TGTGCCAGCAGTTTAGGCCGGGTATATGGCTACACCTTC	CASSLGRVYGYTF
TRBD2	NA	TRBJ2-1	TRBV11-2	TGTGCCAGCATCCCGAACGGTCTAGCGGGGGGGTATAATGAGCAGTTCTTC	CASIPNGLAGGYNEQFF
NA	once	TRBJ2-1	TRBV18	TGTGCCAGCTCACCAAAGGGGCCGTACAATGAGCAGTTCTTC	CASSPKGPYNEQFF
NA	NA	TRBJ1-2	TRBV20-1	TGCAGTGCTAGTCGGGGCTATGGCTACACCTTC	CSASRGYGYTF
TRBD1	NA	TRBJ1-3	TRBV4-1	TGCGCCAGCAGCCAAAAGGGACAGAACGCTGGAAACACCATATATTTT	CASSQKGQNAGNTIYF
NA	once	TRBJ2-3	TRBV11-3	TGTGCCAGCAGCTTAGGACGGGCAGGGGGGACGCAGTATTTT	CASSLGRAGGTQYF
NA	NA	TRBJ1-6	TRBV11-2	TGTGCCAGCAGCTCATCCTATAATTCACCCCTCCACTTT	CASSSSYNSPLHF
TRBD1	NA	TRBJ2-7	TRBV7-2	TGTGCCAGCAGCTCACCGGGACAGGGGGTCTACGAGCAGTACTTC	CASSSPGQGVYEQYF
TRBD2	once	TRBJ2-3	TRBV11-2	TGTGCCAGCACCATCCTAGCTAGCGGGGGAAGGCGAGATACGCAGTATTTT	CASTILASGGRRDTQYF
NA	few	TRBJ1-1	TRBV27	TGTGCCAGCAGTTTACGGGGGTGGGACACTGAAGCTTTCTTT	CASSLRGWDTEAFF
TRBD1	NA	TRBJ2-7	TRBV19	TGTGCCAGTAGTCCTCAGGGGGAATCCTACGAGCAGTACTTC	CASSPQGESYEQYF
TRBD1	NA	TRBJ2-7	TRBV7-9	TGTGCCAGCAGCAAACAGGGGGCGAGGTACGAGCAGTACTTC	CASSKQGARYEQYF
NA	NA	TRBJ1-2	TRBV5-4	TGTGCCAGCAGCCCCATTGGTGTCGGGTCTAACTATGGCTACACCTTC	CASSPIGVGSNYGYTF
NA	NA	TRBJ2-5	TRBV19	TGTGCCAGTAGTGAGGACTTAGGGGAGACCCAGTACTTC	CASSEDLGETQYF
TRBD2	NA	TRBJ2-3	TRBV5-4	TGTGCCAGCAGCCCTCGACTAGCGGGGAGCTCAGATACGCAGTATTTT	CASSPRLAGSSDTQYF
NA	NA	TRBJ2-3	TRBV5-1	TGCGCCAGCAAGGGGACAGCGGGCCCAGATACGCAGTATTTT	CASKGTAGPDTQYF
TRBD2	NA	TRBJ2-7	TRBV12-5	TGTGCTAGTGGTTTTAGGGGGACTAGCCAAAACCCACTTTACGAGCAGTACTTC	CASGFRGTSQNPLYEQYF
NA	NA	TRBJ1-5	TRBV5-8	TGTGCCAGCAGCTTGTTAACAGGGTATAGCAATCAGCCCCAGCATTTT	CASSLLTGYSNQPQHF
NA	NA	TRBJ1-1	TRBV11-1	TGTGCCAGCAGCCCCTGGGGAGGGGACAATGAAGCTTTCTTT	CASSPWGGDNEAFF
TRBD1	once	TRBJ1-5	TRBV28	TGTGCCAGCAGTCCCCCGTCCGGACAGGGCCAGCAGCCCCAGCATTTT	CASSPPSGQGQQPQHF
TRBD1	NA	TRBJ1-1	TRBV18	TGTGCCAGCTCACCATCCATCGACAGGGTGGGACTGAACACTGAAGCTTTCTTT	CASSPSIDRVGLNTEAFF
NA	NA	TRBJ2-2	TRBV6-6	TGTGCCAGCAGTTACAGGGTTATCGGGAATACCGGGGAGCTGTTTTTT	CASSYRVIGNTGELFF
NA	NA	TRBJ1-2	TRBV2	TGTGCCAGCAGTGAGGGAGGGTTCGACTATGGCTACACCTTC	CASSEGGFDYGYTF
TRBD2	NA	TRBJ2-2	TRBV5-4	TGTGCCAGCAGCTTCCCGACTAGCGGGAACACCGGGGAGCTGTTTTTT	CASSFPTSGNTGELFF
TRBD2	NA	TRBJ2-1	TRBV6-5	TGTGCCAGCAGGCAAGCACTAGCGGATGAGCAGTTCTTC	CASRQALADEQFF
NA	NA	TRBJ2-3	TRBV30	TGTGCCTGGAGTAAATCGACAGGAAAGGCAGATACGCAGTATTTT	CAWSKSTGKADTQYF
NA	NA	TRBJ2-5	TRBV11-2	TGTGCCAGCAGCTTAGATCAGGAGACCCAGTACTTC	CASSLDQETQYF
NA	once	TRBJ2-7	TRBV7-9	TGTGCCAGCAGCGTCGTCACAGGGAGCTCCTACGAGCAGTACTTC	CASSVVTGSSYEQYF
NA	NA	TRBJ1-3	TRBV12-5	TGTGCTAGTGGTTTGCTCCAGGCCTGGAACACCATATATTTT	CASGLLQAWNTIYF
NA	NA	TRBJ2-5	TRBV7-9	TGTGCCAGCAGCTTAAGCCACCAAGAGACCCAGTACTTC	CASSLSHQETQYF
TRBD2	NA	TRBJ2-5	TRBV28	TGTGCCAGCACCCGGACAGGGTGGACTAGCGGGGGAGAGACCCAGTACTTC	CASTRTGWTSGGETQYF
NA	NA	TRBJ2-1	TRBV11-2	TGTGCCAGCAGCTTAGGTATGGCGGGGGCAAAATACAATGAGCAGTTCTTC	CASSLGMAGAKYNEQFF
TRBD1	NA	TRBJ2-7	TRBV9	TGTGCCAGCAGCGGGGGACAGAGCAGCTACGAGCAGTACTTC	CASSGGQSSYEQYF
NA	NA	TRBJ2-6	TRBV28	TGTGCCAGCACTATCACTAGGCAAGGCTCTGGGGCCAACGTCCTGACTTTC	CASTITRQGSGANVLTF
NA	NA	TRBJ2-5	TRBV18	TGTGCCAGCTCACCACGGGGGACACCCCAAGAGACCCAGTACTTC	CASSPRGTPQETQYF
TRBD1	NA	TRBJ2-7	TRBV27	TGTGCCAGCAGTGACCGGACAGGGGGGCTCGAGCAGTACTTC	CASSDRTGGLEQYF
TRBD1	NA	TRBJ2-7	TRBV11-2	TGTGCCAGCAGCTTAGTGGGGACAGCCACCTACGAGCAGTACTTC	CASSLVGTATYEQYF
TRBD1	NA	TRBJ1-2	TRBV4-3	TGCGCCAGCAGCCAAGATAGTAGTTCCGGGACAGGCTATGGCTACACCTTC	CASSQDSSSGTGYGYTF
TRBD2	NA	TRBJ2-3	TRBV5-1	TGCGCCAGCAAGGGGCGGGGGTCCACAGATACGCAGTATTTT	CASKGRGSTDTQYF
NA	NA	TRBJ1-2	TRBV6-5	TGTGCCAGCAGGGGGACTGGTTATGGCTACACCTTC	CASRGTGYGYTF
NA	NA	TRBJ1-6	TRBV5-1	TGCGCCAGCAGCTTAGGCGAACAGGCGAGCTCCTATAATTCACCCCTCCACTTT	CASSLGEQASSYNSPLHF
TRBD1	NA	TRBJ1-2	TRBV5-4	TGTGCCAGCAGCCCCAGGACAGGGGGCGGCTATGGCTACACCTTC	CASSPRTGGGYGYTF
TRBD1	NA	TRBJ2-7	TRBV9	TGTGCCAGCAGCGCCCGGACAGGGTATTACGAGCAGTACTTC	CASSARTGYYEQYF
TRBD1	NA	TRBJ1-1	TRBV11-2	TGTGCCAGCAGCGCCGCTCTAGGGGGACAGCTGAACACTGAAGCTTTCTTT	CASSAALGGQLNTEAFF
NA	NA	TRBJ1-1	TRBV6-6	TGTGCCGCTGTAGAAATGAACACTGAAGCTTTCTTT	CAAVEMNTEAFF